Listed below are T cell receptor beta chains from one sample, sequenced in a study of blood T cells in healthy people across ages. One entry per CDR3 protein results from TCRdb running MiXCR on the 5' RACE reads. The sample records hundreds of thousands of distinct CDR3 sequences, 20% to 25% being singletons. Specimen: blood. These receptors all stem from a man between 70 and 80 years old in good health. CDR3s include the opening cysteine and the closing phenylalanine or tryptophan. D genes are given only for firm matches. Clone size is not always given. Where it is, it says once, few, many or a class for expanded clones.

>13|-|TRBV20-1|TRBJ1-5|-
TGCAGTGCTCGCCGGGACGAAAATCAGCCCCAGCATTTT
CSARRDENQPQHF
>15|few|TRBV5-1|TRBJ2-7|TRBD1
TGCGCCAGCAGCTTGGGGGACAGGGATATTGACGAGCAGTACTTC
CASSLGDRDIDEQYF
>16|-|TRBV7-9|TRBJ2-7|-
TGTGCCAGCAGCAGACAGGTAACCGTCGGCTCCTACGAGCAGTACTTC
CASSRQVTVGSYEQYF
>13|few|TRBV7-9|TRBJ1-3|-
TGTGCCACCCAGGCTCTCCTCGGAAACACCATATATTTT
CATQALLGNTIYF
>16|-|TRBV7-8|TRBJ2-1|-
TGTGCCAGCGCAAGCGAGGGGACAACCTCGGCGAATGAGCAGTTCTTC
CASASEGTTSANEQFF
>13|few|TRBV24-1|TRBJ2-5|-
TGTGCCACCAGTGATAGCGGGTTCGAGACCCAGTACTTC
CATSDSGFETQYF
>13|-|TRBV29-1|TRBJ2-1|-
TGCAGCGTTGAAGATCTTGGGGGTGATGAGCAGTTCTTC
CSVEDLGGDEQFF
>14|few|TRBV29-1|TRBJ2-1|TRBD1
TGCAGCGTTGAGGGACAGGTTAACTACAATGAGCAGTTCTTC
CSVEGQVNYNEQFF
>14|-|TRBV4-2|TRBJ2-1|TRBD1
TGTGCCAGCAGCCAAGACGGACAGGGAACGGAGCAGTTCTTC
CASSQDGQGTEQFF
>14|few|TRBV6-1|TRBJ2-5|-
TGTGCCAGCAGTCCAGGGATAGCGGAAGAGACCCAGTACTTC
CASSPGIAEETQYF
>15|few|TRBV5-1|TRBJ1-2|TRBD1
TGCGCCAGCAGCTTGGCCGGACAGGGGGCCGTTGGCTACACCTTC
CASSLAGQGAVGYTF
>12|-|TRBV6-1|TRBJ2-7|TRBD1
TGTGCCAGCCAGGGACAGTCCTACGAGCAGTACTTC
CASQGQSYEQYF
>16|few|TRBV11-2|TRBJ2-5|TRBD2
TGTGCCAGCAGCTTCTCGGGACTAGCGGGAGTTGGGACCCAGTACTTC
CASSFSGLAGVGTQYF
>15|few|TRBV6-4|TRBJ2-2|-
TGTGCCAGCAGGCCCAACAGTTTTAACACCGGGGAGCTGTTTTTT
CASRPNSFNTGELFF
>12|few|TRBV27|TRBJ2-1|TRBD2
TGTGCCAGCAGGACTAGCGGGAGTGAGCAGTTCTTC
CASRTSGSEQFF
>13|few|TRBV7-2|TRBJ2-7|-
TGTGCCAGCAGCTTTCCCGGGTTCAACGAGCAGTACTTC
CASSFPGFNEQYF
>14|many|TRBV3-1|TRBJ2-7|-
TGTGCCAGCAGCCAAGCGGGGGCCTCCTACGAGCAGTACTTC
CASSQAGASYEQYF
>15|few|TRBV5-1|TRBJ2-5|-
TGCGCCAGCAGCTTGGAAGGCCTTAAGGGAGAGACCCAGTACTTC
CASSLEGLKGETQYF
>13|many|TRBV12-3/TRBV12-4|TRBJ2-7|-
TGTGCCAGCAGTAGGGACGGCCCCTACGAGCAGTACTTC
CASSRDGPYEQYF
>14|few|TRBV7-9|TRBJ1-5|-
TGTGCCAGCAAGGGGGACGGAGGAATAGATACGCAGCATTTT
CASKGDGGIDTQHF
>11|-|TRBV10-3|TRBJ2-7|-
TGTGCCATCAGTGAGGGCCACGAGCAGTACTTC
CAISEGHEQYF
>15|-|TRBV10-3|TRBJ2-7|TRBD1
TGTGCCATCAGTGAGTGGACAGGGGGCCCCTACGAGCAGTACTTC
CAISEWTGGPYEQYF
>12|-|TRBV7-2|TRBJ1-1|-
TGTGCCAGCGCAGATTGGGACACTGAAGCTTTCTTT
CASADWDTEAFF
>14|few|TRBV27|TRBJ1-1|-
TGTGCCAGCAGTCCCGGGTTGGTCCGGGATGAAGCTTTCTTT
CASSPGLVRDEAFF
>15|many|TRBV12-3/TRBV12-4|TRBJ2-7|TRBD2
TGTGCCAGCAGGTTGCTAGCGGGGCGGGGTCTCGAGCAGTACTTC
CASRLLAGRGLEQYF
>12|few|TRBV3-1|TRBJ2-7|-
TGTGCCAGCAGCCCCAGGGGTAGCGAGCAGTACTTC
CASSPRGSEQYF
>16|many|TRBV2|TRBJ2-7|TRBD1
TGTGCCAGCAGTGGACGGACAGGGGCGTCCGCCTACGAGCAGTACTTC
CASSGRTGASAYEQYF
>16|few|TRBV3-1|TRBJ2-7|TRBD2
TGTGCCAGCAGCCAAGATACGGGACTAGCGGGAATCGAGCAGTACTTC
CASSQDTGLAGIEQYF
>19|-|TRBV12-3/TRBV12-4|TRBJ2-3|TRBD2
TGTGCCAGCAGTATACCGGGACTAGCGGGAGGACCGTCCACAGATACGCAGTATTTT
CASSIPGLAGGPSTDTQYF
>15|-|TRBV5-1|TRBJ2-6|-
TGCGCCAGCAGCTTCCAGCTCTCTGGGGCCAACGTCCTGACTTTC
CASSFQLSGANVLTF
>12|few|TRBV5-6|TRBJ2-4|-
TGTGCCAGCAGCTACAGGGTAGCCATTCAGTACTTC
CASSYRVAIQYF
>12|few|TRBV29-1|TRBJ1-2|-
TGCAGCGTTGACGACAGGCGCTATGGCTACACCTTC
CSVDDRRYGYTF
>17|-|TRBV20-1|TRBJ2-2|TRBD2
TGCAGTGCTAGAGAGTCGGGACTAGCGGGAAACACCGGGGAGCTGTTTTTT
CSARESGLAGNTGELFF
>12|few|TRBV7-9|TRBJ2-3|-
TGTGCCAGCAGCTCGGCCATCGATACGCAGTATTTT
CASSSAIDTQYF
>14|-|TRBV6-2/TRBV6-3|TRBJ1-2|-
TGTGCCAGCAGTTATTCCGACGGCCCTGGGGGCTACACCTTC
CASSYSDGPGGYTF
>14|-|TRBV28|TRBJ2-7|-
TGTGCCAGCACCCTAGATTGGGAATCCTACGAGCAGTACTTC
CASTLDWESYEQYF
>14|-|TRBV6-5|TRBJ2-7|TRBD1
TGTGCCAGCACTCCCCGACAGGGATCCTACGAGCAGTACTTC
CASTPRQGSYEQYF
>12|many|TRBV5-6|TRBJ2-1|-
TGTGCCAGCAGCTTGATAGGTCATGAGCAGTTCTTC
CASSLIGHEQFF
>12|few|TRBV29-1|TRBJ2-7|-
TGCAGCGTTGCTTCAGGGGGGGACGAGCAGTACTTC
CSVASGGDEQYF
>14|few|TRBV29-1|TRBJ2-1|-
TGCAGCGTTTCGGACTTCAGCTCCTACAATGAGCAGTTCTTC
CSVSDFSSYNEQFF
>12|once|TRBV12-3/TRBV12-4|TRBJ2-5|-
TGTGCCAGCAGCGAGGGAACAGAGACCCAGTACTTC
CASSEGTETQYF
>14|many|TRBV7-2|TRBJ1-4|-
TGTGCCAGCAGCTTGGGTGGGATTAATGAAAAACTGTTTTTT
CASSLGGINEKLFF
>16|few|TRBV6-5|TRBJ2-4|-
TGTGCCAGCAGTCGGGACGGAGCTAGAGCCAAAAACATTCAGTACTTC
CASSRDGARAKNIQYF
>17|-|TRBV20-1|TRBJ2-1|-
TGCAGTACTTACCAAAGGACTGGACAAAGCCTTTACAATGAGCAGTTCTTC
CSTYQRTGQSLYNEQFF
>13|-|TRBV2|TRBJ1-2|-
TGTGCCAGCGTACGACGGGGTGCCTATGACTACACCTTC
CASVRRGAYDYTF
>15|-|TRBV7-9|TRBJ2-1|-
TGTGCCAGCAGCCCGACGGGACTGGGGTACAATAAGCAGTTCTTC
CASSPTGLGYNKQFF
>14|once|TRBV12-3/TRBV12-4|TRBJ1-4|TRBD1
TGTGCCAGCAGCGGGACAGGGTTTGGGGAAAAACTGTTTTTT
CASSGTGFGEKLFF
>18|-|TRBV6-5|TRBJ2-2|TRBD1
TGTGCCAGCAGTTACTCCGTTCGGACAGGGGGCCGGCCCGGGGAGCTGTTTTTT
CASSYSVRTGGRPGELFF